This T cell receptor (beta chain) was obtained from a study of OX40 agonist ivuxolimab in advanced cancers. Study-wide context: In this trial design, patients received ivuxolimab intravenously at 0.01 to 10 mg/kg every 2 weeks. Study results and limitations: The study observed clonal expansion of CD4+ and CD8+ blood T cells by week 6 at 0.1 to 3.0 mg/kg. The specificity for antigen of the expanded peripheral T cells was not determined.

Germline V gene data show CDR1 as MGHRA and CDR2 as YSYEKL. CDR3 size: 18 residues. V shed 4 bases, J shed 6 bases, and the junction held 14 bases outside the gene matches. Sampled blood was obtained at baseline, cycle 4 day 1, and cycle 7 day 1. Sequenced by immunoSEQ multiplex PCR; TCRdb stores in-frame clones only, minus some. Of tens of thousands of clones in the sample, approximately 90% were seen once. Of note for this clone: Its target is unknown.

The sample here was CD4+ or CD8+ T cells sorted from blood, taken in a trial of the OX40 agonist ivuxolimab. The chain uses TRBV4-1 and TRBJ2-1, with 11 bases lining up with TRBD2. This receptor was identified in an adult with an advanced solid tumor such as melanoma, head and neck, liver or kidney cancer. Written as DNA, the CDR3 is TGCGCCAGCAGCCTATCGACTAGCGGGGAGACGAGGCTCAATGAGCAGTTCTTC. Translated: CASSLSTSGETRLNEQFF.